These 29 T cell receptor beta chains were sequenced from one sample in a study of patients and donors after allogeneic stem cell transplantation (dated by TCRdb to about 2020). Library preparation employed RT-PCR. Sequencing used a NextSeq 550. TCRdb reran the public reads through fastp at Q25 and MiXCR, keeping productive beta chains. When rows share a CDR3 protein, they turn into one entry using the most common DNA and genes. A total of about 960,000 distinct CDR3 sequences appear in this sample, more than 15% of them only once. In total, the top ten clones hold approximately 5.9% of the sample. Sequenced sample: blood, either unsorted or a sorted T cell fraction (not recorded which). All receptors derive from a human donor who was either an allogeneic HSCT recipient or a stem cell or donor lymphocyte infusion donor (not recorded which). It is not recorded whose cells these are; they may come from a transplant donor.

V and J are TRBV10-3 and TRBJ1-1; 12 nucleotides match TRBD1. Germline V gene data show CDR1 as ENHRY and CDR2 as SYGVKD. Trimming at V came to 9 bases and at J to 5 bases, leaving 13 bases not matched to a gene. The CDR3 covers 16 residues. CDR3 nucleotides: TGTGCCATGTCAAACCGGGACAGGGGGCCTGGGACTGAAGCTTTCTTT. This translates into CAMSNRDRGPGTEAFF.

The CDR3 region is CASSQEAYGGLGDNEQFF. CDR3 nucleotide sequence: TGCGCCAGCAGCCAAGAAGCATATGGAGGCCTCGGGGACAATGAGCAGTTCTTC. The chain links TRBV4-1 to TRBJ2-1; TRBD2 is a possible D gene (5 bases). Germline CDR1 and CDR2: MGHRA and YSYEKL. The CDR3 loop spans 18 amino acids. The V end lost 0 bases, the J end lost 5 bases, and 20 bases lay between the germline ends.

The rearrangement joins TRBV5-1 to TRBJ2-1, with a weak D call TRBD2 (5 bases). This CDR3 region has 18 residues. In germline, CDR1 is SGHRS, CDR2 YFSETQ. Trimming cost V 4 bases and J 4 bases, with 24 bases left between them. CDR3 in DNA: TGCGCCAGCAGCCCCGAGGTACGAGGGAGAAAGGGTTACAATGAGCAGTTCTTC. Translating it yields CASSPEVRGRKGYNEQFF.

The chain combines TRBV4-3 with TRBJ1-2; a possible D gene is TRBD1 (6 bases). Germline values: CDR1 LGHNA, CDR2 YSLEER. CDR3 length: 13 residues. Trimming removed 1 base from V and 7 bases from J, with 10 bases in between. CDR3 region: CASSQAGAGGYTF. The CDR3 DNA sequence: TGCGCCAGCAGCCAAGCAGGGGCTGGTGGCTACACCTTC.

The rearrangement uses TRBV6-1 and TRBJ1-2, with 9 bases lining up with TRBD1. CDR1 and CDR2 (germline): MNHNS, SASEGT. The J segment lost 6 bases and the V segment lost 2 bases, leaving 7 bases of the junction unmatched. The CDR3 covers 15 residues. The CDR3 DNA sequence: TGTGCCAGCAGTGAATTGGACAGGGGCCCGAATGGCTACACCTTC. As protein: CASSELDRGPNGYTF.

This clonotype was found a few times. This sequence joins TRBV4-3 and TRBJ2-1; the match to TRBD1 covers 7 bases. The germline CDR1 and CDR2 sequences are LGHNA and YSLEER. The CDR3 is 14 residues long. V trimming: 3 bases; J trimming: 4 bases; junction bases outside the gene matches: 3. The CDR3 here is CASSHTGDYNEQFF. In nucleotides, the CDR3 is TGCGCCAGCAGCCACACAGGGGATTACAATGAGCAGTTCTTC.

This clonotype was detected only a few times. CDR3 loop: CASSLWGNRAPTYEQYF. The CDR3 nucleotides are TGTGCCAGCAGCCTCTGGGGGAACAGAGCCCCCACCTACGAGCAGTACTTC. The V gene is TRBV7-2, the J gene TRBJ2-7; D possibly uses TRBD1 or TRBD2 (5 bases each). Per germline, CDR1 SGHTA and CDR2 FQGNSA. Trimming removed 5 bases from V and 2 bases from J, with 22 bases in between. The length of the CDR3 is 17 residues.

This chain links TRBV5-1 with TRBJ1-3, with D uncertain. This CDR3 contains 15 residues. Germline V CDR1 and CDR2: SGHRS, YFSETQ. V was shortened by 2 bases and J by 0 bases, with 9 bases between the two germline ends. CDR3 DNA sequence: TGCGCCAGCAGCTTTCGGACCTTCTCTGGAAACACCATATATTTT. It encodes CASSFRTFSGNTIYF.

This clonotype was recorded a few times. The chain joins TRBV4-3 to TRBJ1-2; D gene unclear. The germline V gene has CDR1 LGHNA and CDR2 YSLEER. With 1 base removed from V and 1 base from J, the gap between germline ends came to 16 bases. The CDR3 has 17 residues. CDR3: CASSQGDRGPINYGYTF. CDR3 nucleotide sequence: TGCGCCAGCAGCCAAGGGGATCGAGGTCCGATTAACTATGGCTACACCTTC.

This clonotype occurred many times. This chain uses TRBV3-1 with TRBJ2-1; 7 bases agree with TRBD1. The CDR3 extends over 14 amino acids. V shed 1 base, J shed 9 bases, and the junction held 6 bases outside the gene matches. Per germline, CDR1 LGHDT and CDR2 YNNKEL (reference sequence). The DNA for the CDR3 is TGTGCCAGCAGCCAAGTAGGGGGCAGGGGTGAGCAGTTCTTC. Its translation: CASSQVGGRGEQFF.

The chain uses TRBV27 and TRBJ2-5; D uncertain. This CDR3 has 12 residues. CDR1 and CDR2 from the germline V gene are MNHEY and SMNVEV (reference sequence). The germline V and J ends were trimmed by 4 bases and 5 bases, with 8 bases remaining between them. DNA of the CDR3: TGTGCCAGCAGTTCTCACCCGGAGACCCAGTACTTC. It translates to CASSSHPETQYF.

This clonotype has just a few counts. This chain links TRBV29-1 with TRBJ2-5, with D perhaps given as TRBD1 or TRBD2 (5 bases each). Trimming removed 4 bases at V and 5 bases at J, with 17 bases between. This CDR3 spans 14 amino acids. Germline CDR1 reads SQVTM; CDR2 reads ANQGSEA. CDR3: CSVVLRGLRETQYF. The CDR3 DNA is TGCAGCGTTGTTTTGAGGGGTTTGCGGGAGACCCAGTACTTC.

The sample holds a few counts of this clonotype. The chain recombines TRBV3-1 with TRBJ1-1; a possible D gene is TRBD1 (5 bases). The V gene's germline CDR1 is LGHDT and CDR2 YNNKEL (reference sequence). The CDR3 totals 13 residues. With 0 bases removed from V and 12 bases from J, the gap between germline ends came to 14 bases. CDR3 DNA: TGTGCCAGCAGCCAAGATAAGAAACAGGCCCCTTTCTTT. This codes for CASSQDKKQAPFF.

The chain recombines TRBV12-3 or TRBV12-4 with TRBJ2-3; D remains ambiguous. This CDR3 has 16 residues. V lost 1 base, J lost 1 base, and 12 bases lay in between. Here the CDR3 DNA reads TGTGCCAGCAGTTTAGATTGGGCAGCTGGCACAGATACGCAGTATTTT. This codes for CASSLDWAAGTDTQYF.

V gene TRBV7-9 combines with J gene TRBJ2-7; D call uncertain. CDR1 is SEHNR, CDR2 FQNEAQ, per germline (reference sequence). The V gene lost 4 bases and the J gene lost 2 bases, with 6 bases spanning the gap. The CDR3 has 12 residues. The CDR3 is CASSSIPYEQYF. The CDR3 DNA follows: TGTGCCAGCAGCTCCATTCCCTACGAGCAGTACTTC.

V is TRBV6-2 or TRBV6-3 and J is TRBJ2-5, with TRBD2 matching 12 bases. The CDR3 length is 16 residues. Germline V lookup: CDR1 MNHEY, CDR2 SVGEGT. Trimming at V came to 6 bases and at J to 4 bases, leaving 9 bases not matched to a gene. CDR3 DNA: TGTGCCAGCAGGACTAGCGGGGGCCGTATAATAGAGACCCAGTACTTC. Protein sequence: CASRTSGGRIIETQYF.

In this sample, this clonotype turned up a few times. This chain uses TRBV19 with TRBJ1-1; D might be TRBD1 (5 bases). The V and J ends lost 7 bases and 1 base respectively, with 13 bases between them. The CDR3 has 14 amino acids. Germline CDR1 LNHDA, CDR2 SQIVND (reference sequence). DNA of the CDR3: TGTGCCAGTAAGGGACGAGAGGCGAACACTGAAGCTTTCTTT. Its translation is CASKGREANTEAFF.

This chain joins TRBV7-9 and TRBJ2-3; 11 bases map to TRBD2. J lost 1 base, V lost 4 bases, and 4 bases had no gene match. Germline assignment: CDR1 SEHNR and CDR2 FQNEAQ (reference sequence). The CDR3 has 16 residues. The CDR3 protein is CASSYQLAGGTDTQYF. As DNA, the CDR3 is TGTGCCAGCAGCTACCAACTAGCGGGGGGCACAGATACGCAGTATTTT.

This clonotype was seen only a few times. The rearrangement uses TRBV24-1 and TRBJ2-1; either TRBD1 or TRBD2 may supply D (5 bases each). The V gene's germline CDR1 is KGHDR and CDR2 SFDVKD. The CDR3 consists of 15 residues. Trimming removed 6 bases at V and 2 bases at J, with 13 bases between. This CDR3 reads CATSIGTATYNEQFF. Written as DNA, the CDR3 is TGTGCCACCAGTATCGGGACGGCAACCTACAATGAGCAGTTCTTC.

This clonotype was detected only a few times. V and J are TRBV29-1 and TRBJ1-6; 7 nucleotides match TRBD1. J was trimmed by 7 bases and V by 7 bases; bases with no gene match: 7. CDR1 and CDR2 (germline): SQVTM, ANQGSEA. The CDR3 loop spans 13 amino acids. The CDR3 DNA reads as TGCAGCGCCCTGACAGGGAGGAATTCACCCCTCCACTTT. It translates to CSALTGRNSPLHF.

This clonotype occurred a few times. The V and J genes are TRBV27 and TRBJ1-1; D perhaps matches TRBD1 (5 bases). The CDR3 loop spans 16 amino acids. The germline CDR1 and CDR2 sequences are MNHEY and SMNVEV (reference sequence). V was shortened by 5 bases and J by 0 bases, with 16 bases between the two germline ends. CDR3 sequence: CASSPLGTAMNTEAFF. CDR3 DNA: TGTGCCAGCAGTCCCCTCGGGACGGCCATGAACACTGAAGCTTTCTTT.

V gene TRBV15 combines with J gene TRBJ1-6; D ambiguous. From germline, CDR1 is LNHNV and CDR2 YYDKDF (reference sequence). V was clipped by 0 bases and J by 4 bases, with 4 bases between them. CDR3 length: 14 residues. The CDR3 region is CATSREGYNSPLHF. The CDR3 DNA is TGTGCCACCAGCAGAGAGGGGTATAATTCACCCCTCCACTTT.

This clonotype was observed a handful of times. The chain recombines TRBV27 with TRBJ2-1; 13 bases map to TRBD2. After removal of 10 bases from V and 2 bases from J, the junction contained 11 bases not matched to a gene. CDR3 length: 17 residues. Looked up from germline, CDR1 is MNHEY and CDR2 is SMNVEV (reference sequence). The CDR3 sequence: CATMTSGGPSPYNEQFF. The CDR3 DNA is TGTGCCACCATGACTAGCGGGGGGCCGTCCCCCTACAATGAGCAGTTCTTC.

This clonotype was seen ten or more times. The chain couples TRBV28 to TRBJ1-1; D not certain. CDR3 length: 12 amino acids. Germline loops: CDR1 MDHEN, CDR2 SYDVKM. The V end was cut by 5 bases, the J end by 3 bases, with 7 bases between. CDR3 nucleotides: TGTGCCAGCAGTCGCAGGTACACTGAAGCTTTCTTT. It translates to CASSRRYTEAFF.

V usage is TRBV12-3 or TRBV12-4 and J usage is TRBJ2-7; TRBD2 matches at 12 bases. CDR3 size: 15 residues. V was pared by 7 bases and J by 2 bases, with 6 bases of the junction left unmatched. The CDR3 bases are TGTGCCAGCACTAACGGACTAGCGGGGACCTACGAGCAGTACTTC. Translation gives CASTNGLAGTYEQYF.

This clonotype appeared many times. The chain uses TRBV12-3 or TRBV12-4 and TRBJ1-1, with 9 bases identical to TRBD1. The trim removed 6 bases at V and 6 bases at J, leaving 14 bases unmatched. The CDR3 extends over 16 amino acids. The CDR3 region has the DNA TGTGCCAGCAGACCTTGGACAGGGGTATCGATCCCTGAAGCTTTCTTT. Translation gives CASRPWTGVSIPEAFF.

V usage is TRBV5-5 and J usage is TRBJ1-3; no clear D gene. V lost 0 bases and J 0 bases, leaving 7 bases between the germline ends. Germline V gene lookup returns CDR1 SGHKS and CDR2 YYEKEE (reference sequence). The CDR3 runs to 15 residues. CDR3 amino acids: CASSLGPHSGNTIYF. CDR3 in DNA: TGTGCCAGCAGCTTGGGACCTCACTCTGGAAACACCATATATTTT. The entire variable domain, with the rest obtained from reference TRBV5-5 and TRBJ1-3, is as follows: DAGVTQSPTHLIKTRGQQVTLRCSPISGHKSVSWYQQVLGQGPQFIFQYYEKEERGRGNFPDRFSARQFPNYSSELNVNALLLGDSALYLCASSLGPHSGNTIYFGEGSWLTVV.

This clonotype was counted ten times or more. The V and J genes are TRBV12-3 or TRBV12-4 and TRBJ2-2; TRBD1 is a possible D gene (5 bases). V was trimmed by 6 bases and J by 4 bases, leaving 12 bases between them. This CDR3 comprises 14 residues. For the CDR3, the DNA is TGTGCCAGCAGGGGAACACAGGTCACCGGGGAGCTGTTTTTT. Protein product: CASRGTQVTGELFF.

This clonotype was seen a few times. The gene calls are TRBV3-1 and TRBJ2-1; D uncertain. From germline, CDR1 is LGHDT and CDR2 YNNKEL (reference sequence). Deletions cut 0 bases from V and 4 bases from J, with 7 bases between. The CDR3 loop spans 14 amino acids. The CDR3 DNA sequence: TGTGCCAGCAGCCAAGATGACGGGTACAATGAGCAGTTCTTC. Translating gives CASSQDDGYNEQFF.